The T cell receptor (beta chain) under discussion was sequenced for a study of T cell responses to AZD1222 COVID-19 vaccine. Study-wide results and caveats: Across the whole spike, CD4 TCRs peaked at regions 160-218 and 743-854. Baseline seropositives among AZD1222 recipients totaled only six or seven.

The CDR3 is 12 residues long. Trimming shortened V by 6 bases and J by 3 bases, and 9 bases separated the two germline ends. The germline V gene encodes CDR1 ENHRY and CDR2 SYGVKD. A word on this clone: Antigen: not known.

TCRdb's table, derived via immunoSEQ multiplex PCR, lists solely in-frame clones and lacks some. The sample has some 110,000 clones, roughly 93% seen once. The chain uses TRBV10-3 and TRBJ2-7; TRBD2 might be the D (5 bases). This TCR came from an adult in good health. The material was peripheral blood, obtained on day 0 of AZD1222 vaccination. The CDR3 bases are TGTGCCATCAGCCCCCGGGGCTACGAGCAGTACTTC. Its translation: CAISPRGYEQYF.